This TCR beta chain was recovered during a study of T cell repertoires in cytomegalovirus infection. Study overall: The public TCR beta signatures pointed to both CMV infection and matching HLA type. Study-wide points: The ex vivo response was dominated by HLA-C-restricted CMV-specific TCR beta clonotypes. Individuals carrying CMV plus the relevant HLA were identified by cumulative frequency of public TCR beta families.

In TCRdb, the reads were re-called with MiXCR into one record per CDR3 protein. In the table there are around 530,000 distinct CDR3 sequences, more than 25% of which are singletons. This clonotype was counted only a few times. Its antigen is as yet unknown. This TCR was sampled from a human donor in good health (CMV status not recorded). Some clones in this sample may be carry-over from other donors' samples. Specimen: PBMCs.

Here the CDR3 reads CATSRDPDRGYEQYF. The CDR3 nucleotides are TGTGCCACCAGCAGAGACCCGGACAGGGGCTACGAGCAGTACTTC. The chain links TRBV15 to TRBJ2-7; 9 bases agree with TRBD1. V gave up 0 bases and J gave up 3 bases; unmatched junction bases: 3. Germline V gives CDR1 LNHNV, CDR2 YYDKDF (reference sequence). This CDR3 is 15 amino acids long.